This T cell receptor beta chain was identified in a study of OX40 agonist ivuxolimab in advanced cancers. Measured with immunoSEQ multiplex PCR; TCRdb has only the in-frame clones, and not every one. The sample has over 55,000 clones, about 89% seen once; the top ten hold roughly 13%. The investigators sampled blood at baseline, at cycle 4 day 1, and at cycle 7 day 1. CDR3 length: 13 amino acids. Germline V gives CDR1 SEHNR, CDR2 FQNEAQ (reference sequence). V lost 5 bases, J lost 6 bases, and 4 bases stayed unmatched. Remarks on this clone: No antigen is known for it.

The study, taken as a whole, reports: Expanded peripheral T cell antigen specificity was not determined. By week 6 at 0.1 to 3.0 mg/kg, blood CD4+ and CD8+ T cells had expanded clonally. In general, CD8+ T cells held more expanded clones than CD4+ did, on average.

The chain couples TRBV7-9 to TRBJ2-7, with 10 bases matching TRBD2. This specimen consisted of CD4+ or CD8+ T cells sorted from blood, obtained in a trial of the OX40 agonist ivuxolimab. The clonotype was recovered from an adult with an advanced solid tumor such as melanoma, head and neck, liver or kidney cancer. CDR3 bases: TGTGCCAGCAGCGGACGGACTAGCGGCGAGCAGTACTTC. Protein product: CASSGRTSGEQYF.